This TCR beta chain is from a study of CD8+ T cells in alopecia areata. Study information: Each day, treated patients took oral tofacitinib twice, at 5 to 10 mg per dose. The duration of tofacitinib was 6 to 18 months, with 6 months off drug afterward.

CDR3 length: 15 residues. Per germline, CDR1 SGHRS and CDR2 YFSETQ. The V gene lost 2 bases and the J gene lost 2 bases, with 11 bases spanning the gap. General observations from the study: It was less clear whether patients shared TCRs than it was in mice, possibly because of HLA.

Following RNA extraction, reverse transcription yielded cDNA that acted as the sequencing template. Profiled with immunoSEQ multiplex PCR; TCRdb holds only in-frame clones, not every one. The sample contains some 130,000 clones, 49% of which appear only once. The researchers isolated CD4+ and CD8+ T cells from PBMCs by sorting. This clone was picked up a small number of times. Its antigen is still unknown. The specimen comprised CD8+ T cells sorted from blood, sampled at week 0. V usage is TRBV5-1 and J usage is TRBJ2-1; D unresolved. The clonotype was recovered from a human donor with alopecia areata. CDR3 DNA sequence: TGCGCCAGCAGCTTTATCGGTGGGACCTACAATGAGCAGTTCTTC. Protein sequence: CASSFIGGTYNEQFF.